Described below is a single T cell receptor beta chain sequence and its context. Its antigen is as yet unknown. This specimen comes from a study of regulatory and conventional T cells in RAG deficiency. Study-wide context: CID or atypical SCID patients with hypomorphic RAG mutations often have autoimmunity. General study results and limits: Omenn patients showed >75% Treg-Tconv overlap and shorter CDR3 lengths.

TCRdb's table, derived via immunoSEQ multiplex PCR, lists solely in-frame clones and lacks some. The table shows more than 7,000 clones, with over 85% occurring only once. Genomic DNA came from blood conventional CD4+ T cells gated CD25-low CD127-high. Of eight RAG-deficient patients, one had SCID, two Omenn syndrome, five CID or atypical SCID. This CDR3 has 15 amino acids. V was cut by 5 bases and J by 0 bases, with 11 bases left in between. Germline V gives CDR1 SNHLY, CDR2 FYNNEI. The V call is TRBV2, the J call TRBJ1-5; unclear D gene. This sequence was found in a human donor with RAG deficiency presenting as severe combined immunodeficiency. The sequenced material came from CD4+ effector T cells sorted from blood. The CDR3 loop reads CASSRTDHSNQPQHF. CDR3 DNA: TGTGCCAGCAGTAGGACGGACCATAGCAATCAGCCCCAGCATTTT.